This paragraph covers one TCR beta chain sequence. Its antigen remains unknown. The data were produced by immunoSEQ multiplex PCR, yet TCRdb's version contains in-frame clones alone and is incomplete. Here the sample spans over 120,000 clones, over 80% being singletons. Separate from the roughly 700-subject first cohort was the approximately 120-subject validation cohort, to which the donors belonged. The sample comes from a study of cytomegalovirus exposure and HLA in healthy donors. Study-level points and caveats: Most sequenced TCRs were rare (though some public TCRs occurred in many donors). Within the approximately 120 validation repertoires, first-cohort TCR clusters tended to co-occur, according to a later analysis. There were about 160 TCR beta chains listed as cytomegalovirus-associated.

V lost 4 bases, J lost 8 bases, and 19 bases lay in between. CDR1 and CDR2 (germline): SGDLS, YYNGEE. The CDR3 runs to 15 residues. The specimen sequenced was PBMCs. V is TRBV9 and J is TRBJ2-1, with unresolved D. The receptor comes from a man between 18 and 29 years old in good health and CMV-seropositive. The CDR3 region has the DNA TGTGCCAGCAGCAGAGACGGAGCCTGGTTGGATGAGCAGTTCTTC. This encodes CASSRDGAWLDEQFF.